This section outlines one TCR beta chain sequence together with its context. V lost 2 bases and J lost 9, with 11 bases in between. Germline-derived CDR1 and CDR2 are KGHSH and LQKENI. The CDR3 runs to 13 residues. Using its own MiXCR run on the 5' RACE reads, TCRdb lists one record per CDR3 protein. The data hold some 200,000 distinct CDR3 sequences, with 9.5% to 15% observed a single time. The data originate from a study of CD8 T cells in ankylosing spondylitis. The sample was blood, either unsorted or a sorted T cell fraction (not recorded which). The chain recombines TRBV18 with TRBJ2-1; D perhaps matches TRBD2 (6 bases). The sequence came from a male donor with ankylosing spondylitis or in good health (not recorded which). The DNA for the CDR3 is TGTGCCAGCTCACCATTCGGGGGAGGTGAGCAGTTCTTC. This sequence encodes CASSPFGGGEQFF.